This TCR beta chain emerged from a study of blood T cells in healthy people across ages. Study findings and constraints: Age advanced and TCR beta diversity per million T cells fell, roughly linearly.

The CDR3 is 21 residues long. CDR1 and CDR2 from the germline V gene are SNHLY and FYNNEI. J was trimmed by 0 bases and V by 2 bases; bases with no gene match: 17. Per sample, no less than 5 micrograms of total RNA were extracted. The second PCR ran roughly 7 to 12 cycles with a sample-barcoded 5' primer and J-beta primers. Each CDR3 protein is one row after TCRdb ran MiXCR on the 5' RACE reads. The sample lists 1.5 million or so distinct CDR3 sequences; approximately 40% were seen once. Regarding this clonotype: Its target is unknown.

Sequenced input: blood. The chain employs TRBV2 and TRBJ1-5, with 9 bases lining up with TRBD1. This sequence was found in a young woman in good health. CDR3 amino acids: CASSELWPRDRAIYSNQPQHF. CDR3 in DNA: TGTGCCAGCAGTGAACTTTGGCCCCGGGACAGGGCCATTTATAGCAATCAGCCCCAGCATTTT. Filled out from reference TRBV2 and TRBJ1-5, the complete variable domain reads EPEVTQTPSHQVTQMGQEVILRCVPISNHLYFYWYRQILGQKVEFLVSFYNNEISEKSEIFDDQFSVERPDGSNFTLKIRSTKLEDSAMYFCASSELWPRDRAIYSNQPQHFGDGTRLSIL.